The subject of this entry is one TCR beta chain. This specimen comes from a study of T cell changes during pregnancy in multiple sclerosis. Measured with immunoSEQ multiplex PCR; TCRdb has only the in-frame clones, and not every one. The top ten hold more than 0.12% of the sample, which has tens of thousands of clones, approximately 95% seen once. Sequenced here: CD4+ T cells from peripheral blood mononuclear cells, sampled after pregnancy. This receptor was taken from a female donor with multiple sclerosis, enrolled in a pregnancy study.

CDR3 protein: CASSQELRDQPQHF. The CDR3 region has the DNA TGCGCCAGCAGCCAAGAACTCAGGGATCAGCCCCAGCATTTT. The rearrangement uses TRBV4-1 and TRBJ1-5; D is possibly TRBD1 (5 bases). This CDR3 contains 14 residues. The V gene lost 0 bases and the J gene lost 5 bases, with 8 bases spanning the gap. CDR1 and CDR2 (germline): MGHRA, YSYEKL.